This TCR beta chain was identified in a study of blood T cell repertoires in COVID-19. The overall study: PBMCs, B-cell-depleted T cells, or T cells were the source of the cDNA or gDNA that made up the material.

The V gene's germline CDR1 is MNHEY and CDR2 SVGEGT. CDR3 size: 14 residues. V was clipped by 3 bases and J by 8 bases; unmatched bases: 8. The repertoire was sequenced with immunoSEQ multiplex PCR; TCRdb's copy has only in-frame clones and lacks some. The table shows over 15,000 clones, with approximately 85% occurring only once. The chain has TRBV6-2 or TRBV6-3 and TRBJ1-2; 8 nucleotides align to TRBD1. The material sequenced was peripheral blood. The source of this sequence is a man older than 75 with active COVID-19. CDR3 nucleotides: TGTGCCAGCAGTTATTTCCGGACAGGGCACGGCTACACCTTC. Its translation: CASSYFRTGHGYTF.